This T cell receptor (beta chain) was obtained from a study of human T cells and chemical hapten exposure. Background on the study: 2% DPC applied to an approximately 2 cm by approximately 2 cm arm area sensitized donors.

Time point noted: patch test 3, about 24 weeks after DPC sensitization. Treatment indicated: therapeutic diphenylcyclopropenone sensitization with weekly scalp DPC. Unseparated into fractions, whole blood served as the source from which total RNA was extracted. TCRdb re-called the RACE reads with MiXCR, one entry per CDR3 protein. The sample shows fewer than 55,000 distinct CDR3 sequences, more than 9.5% of them seen only once. Findings of the study overall: Donors, who had alopecia, may show an immune response that differs from healthy people's.

This clonotype has just a few counts. Its antigen remains unidentified. Looked up from germline, CDR1 is MRHNA and CDR2 is SNTAGT. The ends were cut back, 2 bases at V and 5 bases at J, with 11 bases in the middle. The CDR3 loop spans 14 amino acids. The material sequenced was whole blood, taken in connection with sensitization to the hapten diphenylcyclopropenone (DPC). This sequence was found in a woman between 40 and 50 years old with alopecia areata. Some clones in this sample may be carry-over from other donors' samples. The gene calls are TRBV6-4 and TRBJ2-3; D possibly corresponds to TRBD1 (5 bases). The CDR3 region is CASSDEGEGDTQYF. CDR3 bases: TGTGCCAGCAGTGACGAAGGGGAAGGAGATACGCAGTATTTT.